A single sample is the source of the 27 T cell receptor beta chains below, sequenced in a study of vaccination effects on CD4 cells after COVID-19. Which antigens these TCRs recognize remains unknown. Using immunoSEQ multiplex PCR, the repertoire was profiled, and TCRdb retains in-frame clones only, with some absent. The data contain around 40,000 clones, about three quarters of them singletons. Subsequent to 10 days of culture, CD4+ T cells were isolated. The vaccine given was either BNT162b2 or mRNA-1273, in two doses. The material was CD4+ T cells from PBMCs cultured without peptide, obtained after COVID-19 vaccination. All receptors derive from a human donor who received a COVID-19 vaccine.

The genes are TRBV11-2 and TRBJ2-7, with 7 nucleotides matching TRBD2. The CDR3 totals 15 residues. Germline CDR1 is SGHAT and CDR2 is FQNNGV. The V gene end was trimmed by 5 bases and the J gene end by 1 base; junction bases not matched to a gene: 8. This CDR3 is CASSIGTNPSYEQYF. The CDR3 DNA sequence: TGTGCCAGCAGCATCGGGACTAACCCATCCTACGAGCAGTACTTC.

This clone was seen only a few times. The chain recombines TRBV10-3 with TRBJ2-1, with unresolved D. The CDR3 runs 12 residues. The germline V gene has CDR1 ENHRY and CDR2 SYGVKD. V lost 3 bases, J lost 5 bases, and 5 bases lay in between. Here the CDR3 reads CAISDRDNEQFF. The CDR3 region has the DNA TGTGCCATCAGTGACCGGGACAATGAGCAGTTCTTC.

A word on this clone: The sample contains more than one DNA sequence encoding this CDR3. The rearrangement joins TRBV6-5 to TRBJ1-2, with 11 bases identical to TRBD1. Per germline, CDR1 MNHEY and CDR2 SVGAGI. The CDR3 loop spans 16 amino acids. After removal of 0 bases from V and 4 bases from J, the junction contained 4 bases not matched to a gene. DNA for the CDR3: TGTGCCAGCAGTTACTCGAGGACAGGGGGCGGCTATGGCTACACCTTC. Translation gives CASSYSRTGGGYGYTF.

The sample holds one count of this clone. This chain joins TRBV19 and TRBJ1-3; D is possibly TRBD1 (5 bases). The CDR3 consists of 13 residues. V lost 8 bases to trimming and J lost 2 bases, with 10 bases between them. Germline lookup yields CDR1 LNHDA and CDR2 SQIVND (reference sequence). The CDR3 is CASSRGPGNTIYF. DNA for the CDR3: TGTGCCAGTTCCCGGGGACCTGGAAACACCATATATTTT.

The chain couples TRBV7-8 to TRBJ1-1; TRBD1 is a possible D gene (6 bases). CDR1 is SGHVS and CDR2 is FQNEAQ in the germline V gene. The V and J ends lost 1 base and 1 base respectively, with 10 bases between them. The CDR3 spans 15 residues. The CDR3 protein is CASSLVDRQNTEAFF. For the CDR3, the DNA is TGTGCCAGCAGCTTAGTCGACAGGCAGAACACTGAAGCTTTCTTT. Full variable domain (outside the CDR3, taken from reference TRBV7-8 and TRBJ1-1): GAGVSQSPRYKVAKRGQDVALRCDPISGHVSLFWYQQALGQGPEFLTYFQNEAQLDKSGLPSDRFFAERPEGSVSTLKIQRTQQEDSAVYLCASSLVDRQNTEAFFGQGTRLTVV.

The CDR3 spells CASTTGGYGYTF. As DNA, the CDR3 is TGTGCCAGCACTACAGGTGGCTATGGCTACACCTTC. This rearrangement joins TRBV12-3 or TRBV12-4 to TRBJ1-2, with D possibly TRBD1 on 5 matching bases. CDR3 length: 12 amino acids. V was shortened by 7 bases and J by 4 bases, with 10 bases between the two germline ends.

This clone has more than one count but fewer than ten. V usage is TRBV7-6 and J usage is TRBJ2-1; 7 positions agree with TRBD1. The V gene end was trimmed by 5 bases and the J gene end by 0 bases; junction bases not matched to a gene: 10. The CDR3 loop spans 17 amino acids. Germline V gives CDR1 SGHVS, CDR2 FNYEAQ. CDR3 protein: CASSQFGTAFSYNEQFF. CDR3 nucleotide sequence: TGTGCCAGCAGCCAGTTTGGGACAGCCTTCTCCTACAATGAGCAGTTCTTC.

The count of this clone is one. The CDR3: CASSPSGASSYEQYF. For the CDR3, the DNA is TGTGCCAGCAGTCCGAGCGGGGCGAGCTCCTACGAGCAGTACTTC. This rearrangement joins TRBV5-6 to TRBJ2-7; 7 nucleotides align to TRBD2. The CDR3 extends over 15 amino acids. V lost 5 bases and J lost 0; bases outside the gene matches: 8. Germline values: CDR1 SGHDT, CDR2 YYEEEE.

The chain couples TRBV2 to TRBJ2-7, with D hard to call. The CDR3 has 13 residues. V lost 3 bases to trimming and J lost 2 bases, with 8 bases between them. Germline-derived CDR1 and CDR2 are SNHLY and FYNNEI. The CDR3 here is CASSDVGTYEQYF. In nucleotides, the CDR3 is TGTGCCAGCAGTGATGTGGGGACCTACGAGCAGTACTTC. Full variable domain (outside the CDR3, taken from reference TRBV2 and TRBJ2-7): EPEVTQTPSHQVTQMGQEVILRCVPISNHLYFYWYRQILGQKVEFLVSFYNNEISEKSEIFDDQFSVERPDGSNFTLKIRSTKLEDSAMYFCASSDVGTYEQYFGPGTRLTVT.

This sequence joins TRBV12-3 or TRBV12-4 and TRBJ2-1, with D perhaps matching TRBD2 (6 bases). Between the trimmed V and J ends, which lost 7 bases and 3 bases, there was a span of 10 bases. The CDR3 has 13 amino acids. The CDR3 is CASKTGGYNEQFF. Here the CDR3 DNA reads TGTGCCAGCAAAACCGGGGGCTACAATGAGCAGTTCTTC.

The V gene is TRBV24-1, the J gene TRBJ2-2, with D maybe TRBD2 (6 bases). V dropped 9 bases and J dropped 5 bases, with 18 bases sitting between them. Germline CDR1 and CDR2: KGHDR and SFDVKD. CDR3 size: 15 residues. The CDR3 region has the DNA TGTGCCACCTCCGTGGGGGGATACCATACCGGGGAGCTGTTTTTT. Encoded protein: CATSVGGYHTGELFF.

J is TRBJ2-1 and V is TRBV11-3, with TRBD2 matching over 7 bases. Germline V gene sequence: CDR1 SGHNT, CDR2 YENEEA. CDR3 length: 15 amino acids. V lost 5 bases to trimming and J lost 0 bases; unmatched junction nucleotides: 4. Written as DNA, the CDR3 is TGTGCCAGCAGCCACGGGGGGAGCTCCTACAATGAGCAGTTCTTC. Translation gives CASSHGGSSYNEQFF.

The chain uses TRBV24-1 and TRBJ1-5; D remains unclear. From germline, CDR1 is KGHDR and CDR2 SFDVKD. Trimming removed 2 bases at V and 5 bases at J, with 9 bases between. The CDR3 is 14 residues long. The CDR3 nucleotides are TGTGCCACCAGTGATTGGTACGGGGATCAGCCCCAGCATTTT. This encodes CATSDWYGDQPQHF.

The rearrangement uses TRBV3-1 (or the pseudogene TRBV3-2) and TRBJ1-5; 7 bases align to TRBD1. CDR1 is LGHDT, CDR2 YNNKEL, per germline (reference sequence). The CDR3 sequence is 14 residues long. The ends lost 5 bases at V and 2 bases at J; junction bases unmatched: 3. The CDR3 DNA follows: TGTGCCAGCAGCAGGGGGCTTGGCAATCAGCCCCAGCATTTT. Amino acid sequence: CASSRGLGNQPQHF.

V gene TRBV6-4 combines with J gene TRBJ1-2; D is undetermined. V lost 1 base and J lost 7, with 7 bases in between. Germline CDR1 reads MRHNA; CDR2 reads SNTAGT. This CDR3 contains 12 residues. CDR3: CASSDWASGYTF. CDR3 nucleotide sequence: TGTGCCAGCAGTGACTGGGCTTCTGGCTACACCTTC.

CDR3 bases: TGTGCCAGTAGTATAGTAGCAGGGGTGGCCAAAAACATTCAGTACTTC. It yields the protein CASSIVAGVAKNIQYF. V gene TRBV19 combines with J gene TRBJ2-4, with a tentative D call TRBD1 (6 bases). The germline V gene encodes CDR1 LNHDA and CDR2 SQIVND (reference sequence). Trimming took off 1 base at V and 1 base at J, with 11 bases between the two ends. The CDR3 sequence is 16 residues long.

The chain has TRBV9 and TRBJ2-2; D call uncertain. The CDR3 has 13 residues. V was clipped by 3 bases and J by 6 bases, with 9 bases between them. Germline CDR1 SGDLS, CDR2 YYNGEE. The DNA for the CDR3 is TGTGCCAGCAGCGCGGTAGCCCCCGGGGAGCTGTTTTTT. Encoded protein: CASSAVAPGELFF. The full variable domain, its missing parts supplied by reference TRBV9 and TRBJ2-2, is DSGVTQTPKHLITATGQRVTLRCSPRSGDLSVYWYQQSLDQGLQFLIQYYNGEERAKGNILERFSAQQFPDLHSELNLSSLELGDSALYFCASSAVAPGELFFGEGSRLTVL.

This clone turned up a few times. The CDR3 DNA is TGTGCCAGCAGCTCCCGGACGGGAAATGAGCAGTTCTTC. It codes for CASSSRTGNEQFF. The V gene is TRBV7-2, the J gene TRBJ2-1, with a possible D match to TRBD2 (5 bases). Trimming pared 4 bases from V and 7 bases from J, leaving 11 bases between. Germline lookup yields CDR1 SGHTA and CDR2 FQGNSA. The CDR3 runs 13 residues.

The sample holds a few counts of this clone. V usage is TRBV9 and J usage is TRBJ2-2; D is possibly TRBD2 (7 bases). This CDR3 contains 16 residues. Germline assignment: CDR1 SGDLS and CDR2 YYNGEE. V was pared by 6 bases and J by 0 bases, with 15 bases between. CDR3 coding DNA: TGTGCCAGCACGAGGGGGGGGGAAGCGAACACCGGGGAGCTGTTTTTT. It specifies CASTRGGEANTGELFF.

The rearrangement uses TRBV6-5 and TRBJ1-2, with D perhaps TRBD1 (5 bases). This CDR3 is built from 13 residues. The V end was cut by 6 bases, the J end by 2 bases, with 10 bases between. CDR1 and CDR2 from the germline V gene are MNHEY and SVGAGI. The CDR3 loop is CASRIDRNYGYTF. CDR3 nucleotides: TGTGCCAGCAGGATCGACAGAAACTATGGCTACACCTTC.

The V call is TRBV15, the J call TRBJ2-1; D is ambiguous. Germline V CDR1 and CDR2: LNHNV, YYDKDF (reference sequence). V dropped 2 bases and J dropped 6 bases, with 5 bases sitting between them. The CDR3 length is 12 residues. The CDR3 loop is CATSRLGNEQFF. In nucleotides, the CDR3 is TGTGCCACCAGCAGATTGGGCAATGAGCAGTTCTTC.

The gene calls are TRBV6-1 and TRBJ1-6, with TRBD1 matching over 11 bases. The V gene's germline CDR1 is MNHNS and CDR2 SASEGT. This CDR3 has 15 residues. V lost 3 bases and J lost 9; bases outside the gene matches: 4. CDR3 in DNA: TGTGCCAGCAGTGAGATCGGGACAGGGGGTTCACCCCTCCACTTT. This translates into CASSEIGTGGSPLHF.

Regarding this clone: One junction end disagrees with the germline gene, perhaps due to a read error. The V and J genes are TRBV20-1 and TRBJ2-5, with D perhaps given as TRBD1 or TRBD2 (5 bases each). Germline CDR1 is DFQATT and CDR2 is SNEGSKA (reference sequence). There are 10 residues in the CDR3. The CDR3 nucleotides are TGCAGTGCAGGGACGGATCCACCCCACTTC. Translated: CSAGTDPPHF.

This chain uses TRBV5-1 with TRBJ2-4; D is unclear. V shed 2 bases and J shed 5 bases, with 8 bases lying between them. The germline V gene has CDR1 SGHRS and CDR2 YFSETQ. This CDR3 region has 13 residues. CDR3 region: CASSLPSQNIQYF. For the CDR3, the DNA is TGCGCCAGCAGCTTACCTAGTCAAAACATTCAGTACTTC. Drawing the rest from reference TRBV5-1 and TRBJ2-4, the complete variable domain is KAGVTQTPRYLIKTRGQQVTLSCSPISGHRSVSWYQQTPGQGLQFLFEYFSETQRNKGNFPGRFSGRQFSNSRSEMNVSTLELGDSALYLCASSLPSQNIQYFGAGTRLSVL.

This clone turned up a few times. The rearrangement links TRBV25-1 to TRBJ2-1; 7 positions agree with TRBD2. Looked up from germline, CDR1 is MGHDK and CDR2 is SYGVNS. Trimming removed 1 base from V and 8 bases from J; junction bases left unmatched: 11. CDR3 length: 16 amino acids. For the CDR3, the DNA is TGTGCCAGCAGTGAATCGAAGACTAGCAATTTCGATGAGCAGTTCTTC. Residues: CASSESKTSNFDEQFF.

The chain joins TRBV18 to TRBJ2-5; D possibly corresponds to TRBD1 (6 bases). This CDR3 is built from 19 residues. Looked up from germline, CDR1 is KGHSH and CDR2 is LQKENI. Trimming left V 2 bases short and J 2 bases short, with 24 bases between. The CDR3 nucleotides are TGTGCCAGCTCACCAGTTGTCATGACTCGTACAGGGTCGCAAGAGACCCAGTACTTC. It is translated as CASSPVVMTRTGSQETQYF.

The genes are TRBV13 and TRBJ1-5; D is possibly TRBD1 (6 bases). Between the trimmed V and J ends, which lost 1 base and 2 bases, there was a span of 12 bases. The germline V gene encodes CDR1 PRHDT and CDR2 FYEKMQ (reference sequence). The CDR3 sequence is 16 residues long. The CDR3 region has the DNA TGTGCCAGCAGCTTAGCGGGGGGCTTGGGCAATCAGCCCCAGCATTTT. This gives the protein CASSLAGGLGNQPQHF.